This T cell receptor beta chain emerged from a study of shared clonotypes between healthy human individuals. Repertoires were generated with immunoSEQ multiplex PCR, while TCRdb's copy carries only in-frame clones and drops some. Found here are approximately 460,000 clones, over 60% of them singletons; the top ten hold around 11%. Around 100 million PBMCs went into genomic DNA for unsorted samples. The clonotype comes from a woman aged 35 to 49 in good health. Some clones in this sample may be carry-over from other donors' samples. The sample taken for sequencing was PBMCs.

Here the CDR3 reads CASRKAGANVLTF. The CDR3, as DNA: TGTGCCAGCAGAAAGGCTGGGGCCAACGTCCTGACTTTC. This chain uses TRBV28 with TRBJ2-6, with D hard to call. The CDR3 has 13 residues. V lost 6 bases, J lost 2 bases, and 5 bases lay in between. Germline V gene data show CDR1 as MDHEN and CDR2 as SYDVKM. The full variable domain, its missing parts supplied by reference TRBV28 and TRBJ2-6, is DVKVTQSSRYLVKRTGEKVFLECVQDMDHENMFWYRQDPGLGLRLIYFSYDVKMKEKGDIPEGYSVSREKKERFSLILESASTNQTSMYLCASRKAGANVLTFGAGSRLTVL.